A selection of T cell receptor beta chains follows, all from one sample in a study of blood T cell repertoires in COVID-19. Here immunoSEQ multiplex PCR was the method, and the copy in TCRdb shows in-frame clones only, minus some. This sample carries approximately 220,000 clones, 84% of them seen once, and the ten largest clones take approximately 6.6%. The sample comprised PBMCs or T cells enriched from blood (not recorded which). The receptor set was obtained from a woman in her forties who had recovered from COVID-19. Each CDR3 is given with its conserved first and last residue. D genes are given only for firm matches. Clone sizes are given selectively: once, few, many, or a class where the clone is expanded.

cdr3_nt: TGTGCCAGCAGCTCCTCCACCCCGGCAGATACGCAGTATTTT
cdr3_aa: CASSSSTPADTQYF
j_call: TRBJ2-3
clone_size: -
d_call: -
v_call: TRBV11-2

cdr3_nt: TGCGCCAGCAGCCTTACGGCGGGGTTAAACACCGGGGAGCTGTTTTTT
cdr3_aa: CASSLTAGLNTGELFF
j_call: TRBJ2-2
clone_size: -
d_call: -
v_call: TRBV4-1

cdr3_nt: TGTGCCAGCAACCCCGGGGACAGCCCCTCAACCCTCCACTTT
cdr3_aa: CASNPGDSPSTLHF
j_call: TRBJ1-6
clone_size: -
d_call: TRBD1
v_call: TRBV5-6

cdr3_nt: TGTGCCAGCTCACTCGGTGACCAAGAGACCCAGTACTTC
cdr3_aa: CASSLGDQETQYF
j_call: TRBJ2-5
clone_size: -
d_call: -
v_call: TRBV18

cdr3_nt: TGTGCCAGCAGTTACCGCGGGCTCACGGATACGCAGTATTTT
cdr3_aa: CASSYRGLTDTQYF
j_call: TRBJ2-3
clone_size: -
d_call: -
v_call: TRBV6-6

cdr3_nt: TGTGCCAGCAGTTACTCCTTAGACAGTGGCAACACGAATGAGCAGTTCTTC
cdr3_aa: CASSYSLDSGNTNEQFF
j_call: TRBJ2-1
clone_size: -
d_call: -
v_call: TRBV6-2/TRBV6-3

cdr3_nt: TGTGCCAGCGCACCGGGACAGGGTATGCCTGAAGCTTTCTTT
cdr3_aa: CASAPGQGMPEAFF
j_call: TRBJ1-1
clone_size: -
d_call: TRBD1
v_call: TRBV27

cdr3_nt: TGTGCCAGCTCACCTCCCCTAGCGGGAAGCATTCAGTACTTC
cdr3_aa: CASSPPLAGSIQYF
j_call: TRBJ2-4
clone_size: once
d_call: TRBD2
v_call: TRBV18

cdr3_nt: TGCAGCGATGGACTAGCGGGAGGGCCTGTCTTC
cdr3_aa: CSDGLAGGPVF
j_call: TRBJ2-1
clone_size: -
d_call: TRBD2
v_call: TRBV29-1

cdr3_nt: TGTGCCATCAGGCACAGCGGGAGTATCGACGAGACCCAGTACTTC
cdr3_aa: CAIRHSGSIDETQYF
j_call: TRBJ2-5
clone_size: -
d_call: TRBD2
v_call: TRBV10-3

cdr3_nt: TGTGCCAGCAGTTTGAGGGGAGGGCGGACTGAAGCTTTCTTT
cdr3_aa: CASSLRGGRTEAFF
j_call: TRBJ1-1
clone_size: few
d_call: -
v_call: TRBV28

cdr3_nt: TGTGCCAGTAGTCCACCCGACAGGGATCTTGGCTACACCTTC
cdr3_aa: CASSPPDRDLGYTF
j_call: TRBJ1-2
clone_size: -
d_call: TRBD1
v_call: TRBV19

cdr3_nt: TGTGCCAGCTCGTCTAAGGGGGATGAGCAGTTCTTC
cdr3_aa: CASSSKGDEQFF
j_call: TRBJ2-1
clone_size: -
d_call: -
v_call: TRBV18

cdr3_nt: TGTGCCAGCAGTGTCCCAGGGGTCGTTCCCTACGAGCAGTACTTC
cdr3_aa: CASSVPGVVPYEQYF
j_call: TRBJ2-7
clone_size: -
d_call: -
v_call: TRBV28

cdr3_nt: TGTGCCAGCAGCCAAGGGGCAGGGACAGATACGCAGTATTTT
cdr3_aa: CASSQGAGTDTQYF
j_call: TRBJ2-3
clone_size: -
d_call: -
v_call: TRBV3-1/TRBV3-2

cdr3_nt: TGCGCCAGCAGCTTGGTTGTCGGGACAGAATACAATGAGCAGTTCTTC
cdr3_aa: CASSLVVGTEYNEQFF
j_call: TRBJ2-1
clone_size: -
d_call: TRBD1
v_call: TRBV5-1

cdr3_nt: TGTGCCAGCAGCGCGACTAGCGATACTGAGACCCAGTACTTC
cdr3_aa: CASSATSDTETQYF
j_call: TRBJ2-5
clone_size: -
d_call: TRBD2
v_call: TRBV11-3

cdr3_nt: TGTGCCAGCAGCTTATTCAGGGATAATTCACCCCTCCACTTT
cdr3_aa: CASSLFRDNSPLHF
j_call: TRBJ1-6
clone_size: -
d_call: -
v_call: TRBV11-2

cdr3_nt: TGCGCCAGCAGCCAAGTTGGGGCGGGACGACCTCGGTACGAGCAGTACTTC
cdr3_aa: CASSQVGAGRPRYEQYF
j_call: TRBJ2-7
clone_size: -
d_call: -
v_call: TRBV4-1

cdr3_nt: TGTGCCAGCAGGAGAGTGCCGGGAGGTCCCAATGAGCAGTTCTTC
cdr3_aa: CASRRVPGGPNEQFF
j_call: TRBJ2-1
clone_size: -
d_call: TRBD2
v_call: TRBV11-2

cdr3_nt: TGTGCCAGCAGCCAAGGCGAGGGGGCCCAAGGCTACACCTTC
cdr3_aa: CASSQGEGAQGYTF
j_call: TRBJ1-2
clone_size: -
d_call: TRBD1
v_call: TRBV3-1/TRBV3-2

cdr3_nt: TGTGCCAGCAGTGAGAGATCCGGGACTAGTTTCTTCTTC
cdr3_aa: CASSERSGTSFFF
j_call: TRBJ2-1
clone_size: -
d_call: TRBD2
v_call: TRBV25-1

cdr3_nt: TGCAGCGTTGGGGGGACCCAGGGGGGTGAAAAACTGTTTTTT
cdr3_aa: CSVGGTQGGEKLFF
j_call: TRBJ1-4
clone_size: once
d_call: TRBD1
v_call: TRBV29-1

cdr3_nt: TGTGCCAGCAGTTATTTTCTGGCTCAGCCCCAGCATTTT
cdr3_aa: CASSYFLAQPQHF
j_call: TRBJ1-5
clone_size: -
d_call: -
v_call: TRBV28

cdr3_nt: TGTGCCAGCAGTTTCCGGACTAGCGGGAACACCGGGGAGCTGTTTTTT
cdr3_aa: CASSFRTSGNTGELFF
j_call: TRBJ2-2
clone_size: -
d_call: TRBD2
v_call: TRBV27

cdr3_nt: TGTGCCAGCAGCTATCCTCGACAGACAGATACGCAGTATTTT
cdr3_aa: CASSYPRQTDTQYF
j_call: TRBJ2-3
clone_size: once
d_call: -
v_call: TRBV7-9

cdr3_nt: TGTGCCAGCAGTGAATCAGCTAGCGGGAGCACAGATACGCAGTATTTT
cdr3_aa: CASSESASGSTDTQYF
j_call: TRBJ2-3
clone_size: -
d_call: TRBD2
v_call: TRBV25-1

cdr3_nt: TGTGCCAGCCTACGTCTGACGGGGGGTTCAGATACGCAGTATTTT
cdr3_aa: CASLRLTGGSDTQYF
j_call: TRBJ2-3
clone_size: -
d_call: TRBD2
v_call: TRBV7-2

cdr3_nt: TGTGCCAGCAGTGAGGTTCTAGCGGGAGCGGCCGGGGAGCTGTTTTTT
cdr3_aa: CASSEVLAGAAGELFF
j_call: TRBJ2-2
clone_size: -
d_call: TRBD2
v_call: TRBV2

cdr3_nt: TGTGCCAGTAGTTTTCTCCGTGATGGCTACACCTTC
cdr3_aa: CASSFLRDGYTF
j_call: TRBJ1-2
clone_size: few
d_call: -
v_call: TRBV19

cdr3_nt: TGTGCCAGTAGTGCGGGACTAGCGGGCACCTTCTACAATGAGCAGTTCTTC
cdr3_aa: CASSAGLAGTFYNEQFF
j_call: TRBJ2-1
clone_size: -
d_call: TRBD2
v_call: TRBV19

cdr3_nt: TGTGCCAGCAGTACAGGGACCAGAAACACCATATATTTT
cdr3_aa: CASSTGTRNTIYF
j_call: TRBJ1-3
clone_size: -
d_call: -
v_call: TRBV28

cdr3_nt: TGTGCCACCAGCAGCCGCAGCGACCCTTTCGATTTCAATCAGCCCCAGCATTTT
cdr3_aa: CATSSRSDPFDFNQPQHF
j_call: TRBJ1-5
clone_size: -
d_call: -
v_call: TRBV15

cdr3_nt: TGTGCCAGCAGCTACAGGGGGCGCGACGAGCAGTACTTC
cdr3_aa: CASSYRGRDEQYF
j_call: TRBJ2-7
clone_size: few
d_call: TRBD1
v_call: TRBV6-5

cdr3_nt: TGTGCCAGCAGCCGTGGACTAGCGGTCTACAATGAGCAGTTCTTC
cdr3_aa: CASSRGLAVYNEQFF
j_call: TRBJ2-1
clone_size: -
d_call: TRBD2
v_call: TRBV28

cdr3_nt: TGCAGTGCTAGTCAGGGAGGTCGTAATCAGCCCCAGCATTTT
cdr3_aa: CSASQGGRNQPQHF
j_call: TRBJ1-5
clone_size: -
d_call: -
v_call: TRBV20-1

cdr3_nt: TGTGCCAGCAGCCCCCAGACAAAAAGCAATGAGCAGTTCTTC
cdr3_aa: CASSPQTKSNEQFF
j_call: TRBJ2-1
clone_size: -
d_call: -
v_call: TRBV14

cdr3_nt: TGCAGCGTTGGGACAGAGCTTTATCAGCCCCAGCATTTT
cdr3_aa: CSVGTELYQPQHF
j_call: TRBJ1-5
clone_size: -
d_call: -
v_call: TRBV29-1

cdr3_nt: TGTGCCACCAGTGGTTCTAGCGGGAGGAGCTCCTACAATGAGCAGTTCTTC
cdr3_aa: CATSGSSGRSSYNEQFF
j_call: TRBJ2-1
clone_size: -
d_call: TRBD2
v_call: TRBV24-1

cdr3_nt: TGTGCCAGCTCACAACTGCTACCCTCTGGAAACACCATATATTTT
cdr3_aa: CASSQLLPSGNTIYF
j_call: TRBJ1-3
clone_size: -
d_call: -
v_call: TRBV18

cdr3_nt: TGTGCCAGCAGCCGCAGACAGGGCAACACTGAAGCTTTCTTT
cdr3_aa: CASSRRQGNTEAFF
j_call: TRBJ1-1
clone_size: -
d_call: TRBD1
v_call: TRBV11-2

cdr3_nt: TGTGCCACCAGCAGAGGAGGTGCCGTCAGGGGCAATGAGCAGTTCTTC
cdr3_aa: CATSRGGAVRGNEQFF
j_call: TRBJ2-1
clone_size: -
d_call: -
v_call: TRBV15

cdr3_nt: TGTGCCAGCAGTATTGAGAGGGGGAACTATGGCTACACCTTC
cdr3_aa: CASSIERGNYGYTF
j_call: TRBJ1-2
clone_size: -
d_call: -
v_call: TRBV2

cdr3_nt: TGTGCCAGCAGTCTCCTTAATCAGCCCCAGCATTTT
cdr3_aa: CASSLLNQPQHF
j_call: TRBJ1-5
clone_size: -
d_call: -
v_call: TRBV28

cdr3_nt: TGTGCCAGCACCCACTGGGGCGAAAGTGAAAAACTGTTTTTT
cdr3_aa: CASTHWGESEKLFF
j_call: TRBJ1-4
clone_size: -
d_call: -
v_call: TRBV11-2

cdr3_nt: TGTGCCAGCAGCTTAGGGGCGTCAAATTCACCCCTCCACTTT
cdr3_aa: CASSLGASNSPLHF
j_call: TRBJ1-6
clone_size: -
d_call: -
v_call: TRBV7-9

cdr3_nt: TGTGCCAGCAGCTGGGGGGAGAACGAGCAGTACTTC
cdr3_aa: CASSWGENEQYF
j_call: TRBJ2-7
clone_size: -
d_call: -
v_call: TRBV28

cdr3_nt: TGTGCCAGCAGTAAGCCTCAGGGGAACACTGAAGCTTTCTTT
cdr3_aa: CASSKPQGNTEAFF
j_call: TRBJ1-1
clone_size: few
d_call: -
v_call: TRBV6-2/TRBV6-3

cdr3_nt: TGCGCCAGCAGCCAATATTTTCAAGGGGGAGCACTCTCTGGGGCCAACGTCCTGACTTTC
cdr3_aa: CASSQYFQGGALSGANVLTF
j_call: TRBJ2-6
clone_size: -
d_call: -
v_call: TRBV5-1

cdr3_nt: TGTGCCAGCAGCTTTTCGAGTAATTCACCCCTCCACTTT
cdr3_aa: CASSFSSNSPLHF
j_call: TRBJ1-6
clone_size: -
d_call: -
v_call: TRBV7-9

cdr3_nt: TGCGCCAGCAGCTTATTAGCGGGAGCCGCGGGGGATACGCAGTATTTT
cdr3_aa: CASSLLAGAAGDTQYF
j_call: TRBJ2-3
clone_size: -
d_call: TRBD2
v_call: TRBV5-1

cdr3_nt: TGTGCCAGTAGTCCAGGACTACAGAACACTGAAGCTTTCTTT
cdr3_aa: CASSPGLQNTEAFF
j_call: TRBJ1-1
clone_size: -
d_call: -
v_call: TRBV19

cdr3_nt: TGTGCCAGCAGTTCCCCCCCATGGAGATATAATTCACCCCTCCACTTT
cdr3_aa: CASSSPPWRYNSPLHF
j_call: TRBJ1-6
clone_size: -
d_call: -
v_call: TRBV28

cdr3_nt: TGTGCCAGCAGCCTCGTCTGGACAGTTAGCTCTGGGGCCAACGTCCTGACTTTC
cdr3_aa: CASSLVWTVSSGANVLTF
j_call: TRBJ2-6
clone_size: -
d_call: -
v_call: TRBV3-1/TRBV3-2